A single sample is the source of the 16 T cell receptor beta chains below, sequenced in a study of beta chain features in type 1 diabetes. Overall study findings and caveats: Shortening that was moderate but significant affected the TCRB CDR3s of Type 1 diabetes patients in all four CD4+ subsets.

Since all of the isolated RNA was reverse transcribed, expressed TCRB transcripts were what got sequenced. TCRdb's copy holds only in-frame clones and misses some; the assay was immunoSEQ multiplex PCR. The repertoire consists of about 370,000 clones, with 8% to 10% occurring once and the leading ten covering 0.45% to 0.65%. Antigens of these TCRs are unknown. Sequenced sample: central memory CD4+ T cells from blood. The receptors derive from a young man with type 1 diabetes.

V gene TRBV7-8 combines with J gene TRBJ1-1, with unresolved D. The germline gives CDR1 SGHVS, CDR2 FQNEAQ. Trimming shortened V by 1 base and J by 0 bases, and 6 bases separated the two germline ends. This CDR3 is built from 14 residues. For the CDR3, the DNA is TGTGCCAGCAGCTTAGTCGCCGTGAACACTGAAGCTTTCTTT. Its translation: CASSLVAVNTEAFF.

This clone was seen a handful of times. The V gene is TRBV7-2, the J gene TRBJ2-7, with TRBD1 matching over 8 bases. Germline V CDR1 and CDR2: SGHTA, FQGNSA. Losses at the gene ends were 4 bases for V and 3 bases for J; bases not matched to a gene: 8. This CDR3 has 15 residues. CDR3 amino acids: CASSSWTGSNYEQYF. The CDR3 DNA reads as TGTGCCAGCAGCTCATGGACAGGGAGTAACTACGAGCAGTACTTC.

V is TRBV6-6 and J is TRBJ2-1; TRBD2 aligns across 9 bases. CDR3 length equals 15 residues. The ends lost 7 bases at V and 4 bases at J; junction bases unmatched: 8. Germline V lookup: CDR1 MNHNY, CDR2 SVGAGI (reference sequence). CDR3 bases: TGTGCCAGCAAGACTAGCGGAAGAGGATACAATGAGCAGTTCTTC. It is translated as CASKTSGRGYNEQFF.

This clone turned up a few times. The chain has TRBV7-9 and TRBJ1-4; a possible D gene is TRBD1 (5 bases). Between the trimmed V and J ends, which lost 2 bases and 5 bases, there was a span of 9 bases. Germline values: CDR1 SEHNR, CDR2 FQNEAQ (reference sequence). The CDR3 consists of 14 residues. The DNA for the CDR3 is TGTGCCAGCAGCTTACAAGGGGACAATGAAAAACTGTTTTTT. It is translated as CASSLQGDNEKLFF.

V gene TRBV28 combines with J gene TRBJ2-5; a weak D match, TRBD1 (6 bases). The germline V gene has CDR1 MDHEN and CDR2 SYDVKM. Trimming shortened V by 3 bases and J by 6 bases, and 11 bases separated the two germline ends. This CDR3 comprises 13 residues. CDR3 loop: CASSFGQPKTQYF. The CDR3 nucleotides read TGTGCCAGCAGTTTCGGACAGCCCAAGACCCAGTACTTC.

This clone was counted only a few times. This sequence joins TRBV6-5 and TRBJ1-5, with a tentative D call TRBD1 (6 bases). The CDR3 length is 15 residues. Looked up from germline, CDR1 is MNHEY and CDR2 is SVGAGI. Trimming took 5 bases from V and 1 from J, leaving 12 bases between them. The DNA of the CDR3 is TGTGCCAGCAGTGGCCTTACAGGGAGCAATCAGCCCCAGCATTTT. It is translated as CASSGLTGSNQPQHF.

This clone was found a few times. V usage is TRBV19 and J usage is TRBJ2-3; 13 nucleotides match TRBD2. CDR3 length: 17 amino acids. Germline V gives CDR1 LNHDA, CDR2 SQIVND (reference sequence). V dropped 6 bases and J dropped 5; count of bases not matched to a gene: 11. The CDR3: CASRKRGLAGAGDTQYF. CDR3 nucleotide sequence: TGTGCCAGTAGGAAGCGAGGACTAGCGGGAGCCGGAGATACGCAGTATTTT.

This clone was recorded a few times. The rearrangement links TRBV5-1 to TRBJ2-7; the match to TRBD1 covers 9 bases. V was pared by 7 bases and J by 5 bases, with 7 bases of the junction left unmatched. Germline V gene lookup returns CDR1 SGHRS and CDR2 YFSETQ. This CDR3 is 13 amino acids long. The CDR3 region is CASRIQGADEQYF. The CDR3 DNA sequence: TGCGCCAGCCGGATACAGGGGGCAGACGAGCAGTACTTC.

CDR3 residues: CAISELDRGYEQYF. CDR3 in DNA: TGTGCCATCAGTGAGTTGGACAGGGGGTACGAGCAGTACTTC. The chain recombines TRBV10-3 with TRBJ2-7, with 10 bases lining up with TRBD1. The CDR3 runs to 14 residues. V lost 1 base and J lost 4; bases outside the gene matches: 1. Germline V CDR1 and CDR2: ENHRY, SYGVKD.

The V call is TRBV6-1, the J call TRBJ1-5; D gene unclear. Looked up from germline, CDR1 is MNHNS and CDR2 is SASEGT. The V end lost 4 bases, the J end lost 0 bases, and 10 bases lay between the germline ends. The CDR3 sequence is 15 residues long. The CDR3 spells CASSGGGSSNQPQHF. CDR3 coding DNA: TGTGCCAGCAGTGGTGGCGGGTCTAGCAATCAGCCCCAGCATTTT.

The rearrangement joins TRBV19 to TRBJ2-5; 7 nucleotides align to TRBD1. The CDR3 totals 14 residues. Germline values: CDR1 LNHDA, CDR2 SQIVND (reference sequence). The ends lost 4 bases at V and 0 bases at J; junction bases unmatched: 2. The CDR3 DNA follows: TGTGCCAGTAGTAGACAGGGAAACCAAGAGACCCAGTACTTC. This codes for CASSRQGNQETQYF.

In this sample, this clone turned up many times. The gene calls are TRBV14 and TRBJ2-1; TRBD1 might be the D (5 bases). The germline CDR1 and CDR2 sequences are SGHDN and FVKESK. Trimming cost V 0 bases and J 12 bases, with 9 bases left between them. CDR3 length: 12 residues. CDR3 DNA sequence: TGTGCCAGCAGCCAAGAGAGGACAAGGCAGTTCTTC. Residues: CASSQERTRQFF.

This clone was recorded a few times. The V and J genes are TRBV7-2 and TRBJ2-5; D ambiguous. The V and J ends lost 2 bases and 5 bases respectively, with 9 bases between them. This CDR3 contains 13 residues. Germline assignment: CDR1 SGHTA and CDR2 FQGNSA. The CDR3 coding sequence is TGTGCCAGCAGCTTAATGGCAGGCGAGACCCAGTACTTC. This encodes CASSLMAGETQYF.

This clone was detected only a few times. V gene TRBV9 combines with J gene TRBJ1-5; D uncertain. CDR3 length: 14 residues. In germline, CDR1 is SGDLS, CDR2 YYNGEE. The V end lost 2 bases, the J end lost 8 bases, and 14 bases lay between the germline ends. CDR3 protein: CASSVKGGLEPQHF. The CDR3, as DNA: TGTGCCAGCAGCGTTAAGGGCGGGTTGGAGCCCCAGCATTTT.

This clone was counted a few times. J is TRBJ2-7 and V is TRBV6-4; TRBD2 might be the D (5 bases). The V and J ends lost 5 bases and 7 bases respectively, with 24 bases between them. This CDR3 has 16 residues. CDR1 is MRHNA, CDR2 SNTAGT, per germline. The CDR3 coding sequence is TGTGCCAGCAGTCCTTTCTCGAGCTCTGAACTAGGGGAGCAGTACTTC. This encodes CASSPFSSSELGEQYF.

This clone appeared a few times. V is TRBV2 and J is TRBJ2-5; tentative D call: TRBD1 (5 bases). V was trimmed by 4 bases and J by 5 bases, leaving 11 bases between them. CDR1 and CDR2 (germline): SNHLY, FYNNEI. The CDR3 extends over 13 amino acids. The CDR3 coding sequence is TGTGCCAGCAGTGGGCAGGGAAAGGAGACCCAGTACTTC. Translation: CASSGQGKETQYF.